The subject of this entry is one TCR beta chain. Its antigen remains undetermined. Base qualities were left out, and no much larger clone turns up one base away. V sheds 4 bases and J sheds 1 base, leaving 19 bases between their ends. Via the germline V gene, CDR1 is SGHAT and CDR2 FQNNGV. The cysteine opens and the phenylalanine closes a CDR3 of 17 amino acids. Only the CDR3 portion is preserved as DNA: 51 bases, with reading frame beginning at the first base. This sample is part of a study of blood T cell repertoires in COVID-19 (TCRdb year 2020). Notes on the research overall: Samples covering the acute and convalescent phases of COVID-19 were provided by collaborators in the United States, Italy and Spain. Samples came from the ongoing ImmuneRACE study (first 160 participants) plus 1,254 subjects from 6 global collaborators. Where available, HLA class I and class II types were obtained from metadata supplied by the sample provider rather than from assay-based typing. The material from the prospective study consisted of cDNA or gDNA derived from T cells, B-cell-depleted T cells, or PBMCs. Deeply sampled blood TCRbeta repertoires from subjects exposed to, actively infected with, or recovered from COVID-19 were included in the dataset. Sample metadata almost always included a de-identified subject ID, COVID-19 status, age in years and sex. The repertoires were made available in a free public database intended to serve as a resource for research on the immune response to SARS-CoV-2. Beyond this particular receptor, the publication reports: Clinical and demographic metadata were provided uncurated, with the amount varying by source and participant.

Enrolling through a virtual design, the prospective study's participants ranged in age from roughly 18 to 95 years and lived across 20 to 30 United States geographic areas. To assign participants to cohorts, the prospective study relied on clinical history that participants themselves reported in a screening survey and a study questionnaire. ImmuneRACE Cohort 3 recovered participants were defined by two consecutive negative NP/OP PCR tests, healthcare professional clearance, or symptom resolution. Mobile phlebotomists in the prospective study collected whole blood, serum and a nasopharyngeal or oropharyngeal swab from every participant. Over a 2-month period, participants in the prospective study had the option of providing additional blood draws and questionnaires. Before DNA extraction, blood samples from the prospective study were shipped at room temperature or frozen. The immunoSEQ Assay, a bias-controlled multiplex PCR, was used to amplify TCRbeta CDR3 regions from genomic DNA. Under the source paper's analysis protocol: The number of nucleated cells in each sample was estimated from the amplification of reference gene primers within the assay. To quantify the absolute abundance of each unique TCRbeta CDR3 rearrangement, sequence reads were collapsed and filtered. For each sample, productive Simpson clonality was calculated as the square root of Simpson's diversity index over productive rearrangements. TCRdb's version of the immuneACCESS table is confined to in-frame rearrangements and falls short of the full clone set. An unresolved V gene accounts for under half of the shortfall where checked; the remainder is of unknown origin. V and J calls plus clone size are reproduced from that table; the DNA served to infer D and trimming. Counted in this sample were about 250,000 clones; less than 90% of them appeared once. Of the sample, less than 3% is held by the ten largest clones.

Material: PBMCs or T cells enriched from blood (not recorded which). Recombination linked TRBV11-2 to TRBJ1-2, with a weak D call of TRBD1 (6 bases match). The sequence came from a woman aged 45-65 years who had recovered from COVID-19. This receptor has the CDR3 CASSSYPGHPINYGYTF. The DNA sequence follows: TGTGCCAGCAGCTCGTACCCGGGACACCCGATTAACTATGGCTACACCTTC.